This TCR beta chain was recovered during a study of somatic mutations in cytotoxic T cells in rheumatoid arthritis. Notes on the study in general: Among rheumatoid arthritis patients, TRBV07 appeared slightly underrepresented, and this finding was left without any adjustment for multiple comparisons.

Of note for this clone: The antigen is not known.

Trimming at V came to 1 base and at J to 2 bases, leaving 7 bases not matched to a gene. CDR3 length: 16 amino acids. The germline V gene has CDR1 KGHSY and CDR2 FQNENV. Repertoires were generated with immunoSEQ multiplex PCR, while TCRdb's copy carries only in-frame clones and drops some. The table records about 11,000 clones, less than 85% of them present only once. The clonotype was recovered from a woman between 40 and 55 years old in good health. This rearrangement joins TRBV16 to TRBJ1-2; 7 bases match TRBD1. The sample comprised CD8+ T cells sorted from blood. In DNA, the CDR3 is TGTGCCAGCAGCCAATTTAATACAGGGGAAAACTATGGCTACACCTTC. Its translation is CASSQFNTGENYGYTF.